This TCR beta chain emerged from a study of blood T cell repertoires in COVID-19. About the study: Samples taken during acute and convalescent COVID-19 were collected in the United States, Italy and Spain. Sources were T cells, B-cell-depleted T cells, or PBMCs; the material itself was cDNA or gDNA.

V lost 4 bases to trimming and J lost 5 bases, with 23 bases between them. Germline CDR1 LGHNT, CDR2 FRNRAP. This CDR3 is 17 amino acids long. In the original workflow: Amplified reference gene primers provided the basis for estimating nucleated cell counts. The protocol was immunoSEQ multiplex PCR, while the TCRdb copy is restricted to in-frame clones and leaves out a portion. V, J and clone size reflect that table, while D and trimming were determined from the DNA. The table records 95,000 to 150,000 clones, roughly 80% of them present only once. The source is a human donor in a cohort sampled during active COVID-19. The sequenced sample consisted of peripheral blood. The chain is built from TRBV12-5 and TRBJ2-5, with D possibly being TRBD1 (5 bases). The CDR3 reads CASGSITSGSSGETQYF. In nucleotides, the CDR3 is TGTGCTAGTGGTTCCATAACCTCAGGGTCCTCAGGGGAGACCCAGTACTTC.